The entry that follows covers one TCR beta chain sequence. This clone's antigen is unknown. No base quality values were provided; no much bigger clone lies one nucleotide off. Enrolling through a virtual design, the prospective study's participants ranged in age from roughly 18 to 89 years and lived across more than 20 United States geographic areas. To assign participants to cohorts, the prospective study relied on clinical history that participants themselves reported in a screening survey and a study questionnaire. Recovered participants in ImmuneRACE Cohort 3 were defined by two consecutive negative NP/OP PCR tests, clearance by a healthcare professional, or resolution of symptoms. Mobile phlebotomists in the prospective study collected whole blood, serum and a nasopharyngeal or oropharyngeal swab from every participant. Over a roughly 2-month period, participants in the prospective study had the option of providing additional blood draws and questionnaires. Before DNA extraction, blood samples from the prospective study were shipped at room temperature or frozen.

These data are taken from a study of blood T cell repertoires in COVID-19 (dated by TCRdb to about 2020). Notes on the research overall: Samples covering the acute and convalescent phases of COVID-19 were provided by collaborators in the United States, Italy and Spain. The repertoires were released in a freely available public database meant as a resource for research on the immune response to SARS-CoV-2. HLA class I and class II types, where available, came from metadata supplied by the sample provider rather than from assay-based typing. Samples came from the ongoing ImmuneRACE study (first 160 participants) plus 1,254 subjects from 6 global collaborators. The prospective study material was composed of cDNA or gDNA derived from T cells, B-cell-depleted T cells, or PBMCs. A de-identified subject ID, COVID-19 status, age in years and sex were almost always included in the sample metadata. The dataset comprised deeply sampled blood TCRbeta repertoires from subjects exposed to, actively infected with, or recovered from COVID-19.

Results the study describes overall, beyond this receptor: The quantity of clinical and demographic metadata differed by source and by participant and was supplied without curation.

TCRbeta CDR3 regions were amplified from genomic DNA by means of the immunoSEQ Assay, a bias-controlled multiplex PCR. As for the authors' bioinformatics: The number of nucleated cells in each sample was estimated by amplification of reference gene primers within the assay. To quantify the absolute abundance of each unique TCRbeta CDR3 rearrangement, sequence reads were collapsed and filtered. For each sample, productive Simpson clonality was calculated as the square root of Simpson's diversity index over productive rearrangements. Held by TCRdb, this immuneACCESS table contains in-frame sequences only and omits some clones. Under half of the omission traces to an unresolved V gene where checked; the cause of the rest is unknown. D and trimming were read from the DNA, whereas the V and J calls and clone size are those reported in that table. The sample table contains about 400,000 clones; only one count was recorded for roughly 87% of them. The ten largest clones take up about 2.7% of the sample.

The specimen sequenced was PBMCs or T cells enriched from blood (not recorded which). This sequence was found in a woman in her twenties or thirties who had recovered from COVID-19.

This receptor has the CDR3 CSVASAGGHNEQFF. The nucleotides read TGCAGCGTAGCATCAGCGGGGGGGCACAATGAGCAGTTCTTC. The rearranged chain carries TRBV29-1 and TRBJ2-1; TRBD2 aligns with 10 central bases. CDR3 length: 14 amino acids, cysteine to phenylalanine. Only CDR3 DNA remains: 42 bases, in frame from the first base. Taken from the germline V gene, the CDR1 and CDR2 loops are SQVTM and ANQGSEA. Trimming accounts for 6 bases at V and 5 bases at J, while the number of junction bases matched to no gene is 7.